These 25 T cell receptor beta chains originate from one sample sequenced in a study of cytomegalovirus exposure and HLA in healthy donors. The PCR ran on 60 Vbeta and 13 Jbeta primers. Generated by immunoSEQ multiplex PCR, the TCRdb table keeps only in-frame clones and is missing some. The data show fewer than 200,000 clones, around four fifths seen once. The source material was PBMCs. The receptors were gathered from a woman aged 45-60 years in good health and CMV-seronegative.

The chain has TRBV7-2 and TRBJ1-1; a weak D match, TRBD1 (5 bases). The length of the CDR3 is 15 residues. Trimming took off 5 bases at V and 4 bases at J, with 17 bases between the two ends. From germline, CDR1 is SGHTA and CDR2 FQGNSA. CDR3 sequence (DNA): TGTGCCAGCAGCCCTAGGCAGGGAGGGAGCACTGAAGCTTTCTTT. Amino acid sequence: CASSPRQGGSTEAFF. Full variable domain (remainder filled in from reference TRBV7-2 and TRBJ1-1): GAGVSQSPSNKVTEKGKDVELRCDPISGHTALYWYRQSLGQGLEFLIYFQGNSAPDKSGLPSDRFSAERTGGSVSTLTIQRTQQEDSAVYLCASSPRQGGSTEAFFGQGTRLTVV.

The CDR3 coding sequence is TGTGCCAGCAGGTTACCCTGGGCTAGCGGGAACGACAATGAGCAGTTCTTC. Translating it yields CASRLPWASGNDNEQFF. This chain links TRBV28 with TRBJ2-1; TRBD2 matches at 9 bases. Germline values: CDR1 MDHEN, CDR2 SYDVKM. With V trimmed by 6 bases and J by 5 bases, 14 bases remained unmatched. The CDR3 is 17 residues long.

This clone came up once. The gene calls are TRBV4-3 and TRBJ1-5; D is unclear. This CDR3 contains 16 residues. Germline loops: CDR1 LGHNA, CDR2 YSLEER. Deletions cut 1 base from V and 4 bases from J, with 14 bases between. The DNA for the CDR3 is TGCGCCAGCAGCCAAGGGACTCGGGAAGCAAATCAGCCCCAGCATTTT. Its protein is CASSQGTREANQPQHF.

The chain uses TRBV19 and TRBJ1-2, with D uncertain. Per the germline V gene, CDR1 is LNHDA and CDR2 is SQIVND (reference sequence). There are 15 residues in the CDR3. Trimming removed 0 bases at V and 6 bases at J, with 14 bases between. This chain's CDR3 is CASSIDLLRQNGYTF. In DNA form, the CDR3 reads TGTGCCAGTAGTATAGATCTATTGCGGCAGAATGGCTACACCTTC.

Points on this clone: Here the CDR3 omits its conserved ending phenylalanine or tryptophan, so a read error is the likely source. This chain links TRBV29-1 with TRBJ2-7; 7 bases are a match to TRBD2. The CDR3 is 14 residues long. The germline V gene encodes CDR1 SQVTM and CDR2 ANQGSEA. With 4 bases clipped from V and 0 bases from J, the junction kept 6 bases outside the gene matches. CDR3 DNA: TGCAGCGTTGGTCTAGCGGATCCCTCCTACGAGCAGTACCTC. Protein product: CSVGLADPSYEQYL.

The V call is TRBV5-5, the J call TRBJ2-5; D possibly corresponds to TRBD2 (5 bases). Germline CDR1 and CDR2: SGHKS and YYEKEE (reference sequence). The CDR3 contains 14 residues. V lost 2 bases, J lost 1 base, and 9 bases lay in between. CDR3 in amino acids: CASSLRGIQETQYF. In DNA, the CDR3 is TGTGCCAGCAGCTTAAGAGGGATCCAAGAGACCCAGTACTTC. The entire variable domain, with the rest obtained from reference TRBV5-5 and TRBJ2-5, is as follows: DAGVTQSPTHLIKTRGQQVTLRCSPISGHKSVSWYQQVLGQGPQFIFQYYEKEERGRGNFPDRFSARQFPNYSSELNVNALLLGDSALYLCASSLRGIQETQYFGPGTRLLVL.

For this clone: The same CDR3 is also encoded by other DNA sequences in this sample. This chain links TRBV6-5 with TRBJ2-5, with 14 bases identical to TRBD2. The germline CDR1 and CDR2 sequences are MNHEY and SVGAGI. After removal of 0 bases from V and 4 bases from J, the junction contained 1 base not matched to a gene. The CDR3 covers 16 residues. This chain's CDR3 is CASSYSGTSGRETQYF. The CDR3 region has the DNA TGTGCCAGCAGTTACTCTGGGACTAGCGGGAGAGAGACCCAGTACTTC.

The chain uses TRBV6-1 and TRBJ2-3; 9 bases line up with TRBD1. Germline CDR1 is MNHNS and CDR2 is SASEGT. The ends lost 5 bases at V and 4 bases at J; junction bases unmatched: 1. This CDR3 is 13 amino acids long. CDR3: CASSRDRADTQYF. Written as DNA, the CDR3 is TGTGCCAGCAGTCGGGACAGGGCAGATACGCAGTATTTT.

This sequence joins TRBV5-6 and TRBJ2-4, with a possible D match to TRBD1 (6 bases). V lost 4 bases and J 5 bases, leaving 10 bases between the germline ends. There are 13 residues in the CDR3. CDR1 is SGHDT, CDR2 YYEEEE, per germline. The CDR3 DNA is TGTGCCAGCAGCCCGGACAGACAAAACATTCAGTACTTC. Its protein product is CASSPDRQNIQYF.

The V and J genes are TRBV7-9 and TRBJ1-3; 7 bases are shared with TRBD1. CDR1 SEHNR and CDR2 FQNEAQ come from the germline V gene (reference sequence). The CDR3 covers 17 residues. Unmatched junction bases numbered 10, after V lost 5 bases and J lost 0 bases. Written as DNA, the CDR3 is TGTGCCAGCAGCCCCCGAAGGGACAGAAGCTCTGGAAACACCATATATTTT. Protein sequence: CASSPRRDRSSGNTIYF.

CDR3 nucleotides: TGTGCCACCAGCAGATCCTTTTTACGGGGAGCCACTGAAGCTTTCTTT. Amino acids: CATSRSFLRGATEAFF. The J gene is TRBJ1-1, the V gene TRBV15, with unresolved D. The germline V gene has CDR1 LNHNV and CDR2 YYDKDF (reference sequence). Trimming removed 2 bases at V and 4 bases at J, with 17 bases between. CDR3 size: 16 residues. The full variable domain, in which reference TRBV15 and TRBJ1-1 provide the parts outside the CDR3, is DAMVIQNPRYQVTQFGKPVTLSCSQTLNHNVMYWYQQKSSQAPKLLFHYYDKDFNNEADTPDNFQSRRPNTSFCFLDIRSPGLGDTAMYLCATSRSFLRGATEAFFGQGTRLTVV.

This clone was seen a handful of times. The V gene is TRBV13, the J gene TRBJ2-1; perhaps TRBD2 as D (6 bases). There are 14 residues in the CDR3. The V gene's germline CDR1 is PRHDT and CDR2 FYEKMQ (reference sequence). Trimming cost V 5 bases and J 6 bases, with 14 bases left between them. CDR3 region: CASSLEGLFNEQFF. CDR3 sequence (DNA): TGTGCCAGCAGCCTGGAGGGGCTTTTCAATGAGCAGTTCTTC.

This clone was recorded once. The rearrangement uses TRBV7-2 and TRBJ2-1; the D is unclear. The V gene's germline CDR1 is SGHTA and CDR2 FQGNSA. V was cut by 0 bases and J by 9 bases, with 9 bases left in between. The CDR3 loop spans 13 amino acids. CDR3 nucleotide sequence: TGTGCCAGCAGCTTAGCCCCATTTTCTGAGCAGTTCTTC. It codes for CASSLAPFSEQFF.

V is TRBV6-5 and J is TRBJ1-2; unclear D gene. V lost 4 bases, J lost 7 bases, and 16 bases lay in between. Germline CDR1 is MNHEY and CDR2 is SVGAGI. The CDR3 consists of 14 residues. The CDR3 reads CASSFAGVQAGYTF. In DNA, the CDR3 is TGTGCCAGCAGTTTCGCCGGGGTTCAGGCTGGCTACACCTTC.

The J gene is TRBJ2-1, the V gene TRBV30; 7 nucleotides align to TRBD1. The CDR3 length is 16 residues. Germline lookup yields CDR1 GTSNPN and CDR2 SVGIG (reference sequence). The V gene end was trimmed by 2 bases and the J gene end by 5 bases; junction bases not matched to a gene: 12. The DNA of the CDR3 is TGTGCCTGGAGTCGGACAGGTCACTCGGCTCACAATGAGCAGTTCTTC. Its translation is CAWSRTGHSAHNEQFF. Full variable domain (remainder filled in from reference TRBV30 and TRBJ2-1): SQTIHQWPATLVQPVGSPLSLECTVEGTSNPNLYWYRQAAGRGLQLLFYSVGIGQISSEVPQNLSASRPQDRQFILSSKKLLLSDSGFYLCAWSRTGHSAHNEQFFGPGTRLTVL.

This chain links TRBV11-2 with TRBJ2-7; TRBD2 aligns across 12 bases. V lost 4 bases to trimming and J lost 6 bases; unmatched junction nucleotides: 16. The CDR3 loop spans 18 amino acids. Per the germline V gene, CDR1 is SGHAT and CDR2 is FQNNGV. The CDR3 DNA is TGTGCCAGCAGCTCCCTAGTGGGTAGGACTAGCGGGAAGGGCGAGCAGTACTTC. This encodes CASSSLVGRTSGKGEQYF.

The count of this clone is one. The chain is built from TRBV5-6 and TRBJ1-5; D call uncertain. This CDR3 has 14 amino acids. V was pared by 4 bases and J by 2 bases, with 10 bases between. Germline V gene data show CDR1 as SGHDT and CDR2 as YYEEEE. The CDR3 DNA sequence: TGTGCCAGCAGCCTAGGAGTGGGCAATCAGCCCCAGCATTTT. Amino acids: CASSLGVGNQPQHF.

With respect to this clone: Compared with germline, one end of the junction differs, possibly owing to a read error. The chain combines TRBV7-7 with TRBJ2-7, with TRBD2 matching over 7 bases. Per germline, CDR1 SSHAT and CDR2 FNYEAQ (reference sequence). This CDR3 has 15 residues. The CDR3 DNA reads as TGTGCTAGCAGCTTAGCAGCGGGGTCGACCTACGAGCAGTACTTC. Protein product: CASSLAAGSTYEQYF.

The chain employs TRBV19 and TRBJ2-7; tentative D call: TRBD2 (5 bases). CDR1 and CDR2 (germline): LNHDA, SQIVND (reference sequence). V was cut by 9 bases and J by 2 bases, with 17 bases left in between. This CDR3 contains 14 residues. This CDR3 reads CASSGPEGPYEQYF. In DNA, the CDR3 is TGTGCCAGCAGCGGCCCAGAAGGACCCTACGAGCAGTACTTC.

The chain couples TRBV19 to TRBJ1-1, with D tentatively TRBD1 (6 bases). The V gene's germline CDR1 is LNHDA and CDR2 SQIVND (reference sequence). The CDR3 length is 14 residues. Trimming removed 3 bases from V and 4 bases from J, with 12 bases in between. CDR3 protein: CASSIGQGLTEAFF. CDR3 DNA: TGTGCCAGTAGTATCGGCCAGGGGCTCACTGAAGCTTTCTTT.

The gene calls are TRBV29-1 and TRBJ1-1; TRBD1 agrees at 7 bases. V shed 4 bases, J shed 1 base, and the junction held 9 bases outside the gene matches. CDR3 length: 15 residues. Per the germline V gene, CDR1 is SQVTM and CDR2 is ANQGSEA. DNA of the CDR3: TGCAGCGTTGTGGTAGAGGGGGCTTCGAACACTGAAGCTTTCTTT. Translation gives CSVVVEGASNTEAFF.

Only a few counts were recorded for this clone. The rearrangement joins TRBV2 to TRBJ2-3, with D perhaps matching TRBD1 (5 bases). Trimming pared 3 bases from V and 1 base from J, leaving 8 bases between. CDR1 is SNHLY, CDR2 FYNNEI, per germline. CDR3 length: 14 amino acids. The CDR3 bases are TGTGCCAGCAGTGACGTCAGGGGCACAGATACGCAGTATTTT. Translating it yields CASSDVRGTDTQYF.

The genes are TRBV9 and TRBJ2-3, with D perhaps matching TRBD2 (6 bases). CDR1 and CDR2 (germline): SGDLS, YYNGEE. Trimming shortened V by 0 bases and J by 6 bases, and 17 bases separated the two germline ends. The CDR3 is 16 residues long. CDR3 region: CASSVVTSRLQDTQYF. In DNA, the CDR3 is TGTGCCAGCAGCGTAGTTACTAGCAGGTTACAGGATACGCAGTATTTT.

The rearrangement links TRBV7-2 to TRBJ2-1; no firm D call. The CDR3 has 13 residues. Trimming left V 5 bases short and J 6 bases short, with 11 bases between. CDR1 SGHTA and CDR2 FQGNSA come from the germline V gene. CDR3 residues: CASSPRGSNEQFF. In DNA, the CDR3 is TGTGCCAGCAGCCCCCGCGGTTCCAATGAGCAGTTCTTC.

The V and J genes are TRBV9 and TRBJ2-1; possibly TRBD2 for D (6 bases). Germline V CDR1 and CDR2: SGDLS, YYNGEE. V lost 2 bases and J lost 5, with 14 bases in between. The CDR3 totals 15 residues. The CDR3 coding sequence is TGTGCCAGCAGCGTGAGCGGGCGACCGGACAATGAGCAGTTCTTC. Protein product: CASSVSGRPDNEQFF.